One sample yielded the 32 T cell receptor beta chains listed below, sequenced in a study of blood T cell repertoires in COVID-19. This table comes from immunoSEQ multiplex PCR, and its TCRdb copy is limited to in-frame clones, with some not included. The sample holds some 100,000 clones, around 87% seen once. The sample was peripheral blood. These receptors were collected from a human donor in a cohort sampled during active COVID-19.

The chain uses TRBV15 and TRBJ2-1; TRBD2 matches 10 bases. This CDR3 is built from 18 residues. V was clipped by 1 base and J by 6 bases; unmatched bases: 12. Looked up from germline, CDR1 is LNHNV and CDR2 is YYDKDF (reference sequence). This CDR3 reads CATSRVRSSGGRGNEQFF. The CDR3 nucleotides are TGTGCCACCAGCAGAGTTCGGTCTAGCGGGGGTAGGGGCAATGAGCAGTTCTTC.

This chain connects TRBV10-2 to TRBJ1-6; possibly TRBD1 for D (6 bases). V lost 5 bases and J 7 bases, leaving 15 bases between the germline ends. The V gene's germline CDR1 is WSHSY and CDR2 SAAADI. The CDR3 is 15 amino acids. The CDR3 nucleotides are TGCGCCAGCAGTTTATACAGGGACCAAAATTCACCCCTCCACTTT. Residues: CASSLYRDQNSPLHF.

The table lists this clone with a count of one. This chain connects TRBV3-1 (or the pseudogene TRBV3-2) to TRBJ1-6; tentative D call: TRBD1 (6 bases). V lost 7 bases and J lost 10, with 23 bases in between. Germline V gives CDR1 LGHDT, CDR2 YNNKEL (reference sequence). This CDR3 region has 16 residues. CDR3 loop: CASTDKDRGARSPLHF. CDR3 sequence (DNA): TGTGCCAGCACCGACAAAGATCGGGGGGCGCGGTCACCCCTCCACTTT.

The V call is TRBV30, the J call TRBJ1-2; D uncertain. Trimming shortened V by 4 bases and J by 4 bases, and 13 bases separated the two germline ends. CDR3 size: 13 residues. Germline assignment: CDR1 GTSNPN and CDR2 SVGIG (reference sequence). The CDR3, as DNA: TGTGCCTGGAATCTGGGAACTAGCTATGGCTACACCTTC. Residues: CAWNLGTSYGYTF.

The chain combines TRBV28 with TRBJ2-3; the match to TRBD1 covers 12 bases. This CDR3 comprises 15 residues. Losses at the gene ends were 5 bases for V and 7 bases for J; bases not matched to a gene: 7. The germline CDR1 and CDR2 sequences are MDHEN and SYDVKM. The chain's CDR3 is CASSRGGQGAHTQYF. Here the CDR3 DNA reads TGTGCCAGCAGTCGCGGGGGACAGGGGGCACATACGCAGTATTTT.

V usage is TRBV29-1 and J usage is TRBJ1-4; TRBD1 matches at 7 bases. Germline loops: CDR1 SQVTM, CDR2 ANQGSEA. The CDR3 spans 13 residues. With 5 bases clipped from V and 4 bases from J, the junction kept 4 bases outside the gene matches. The CDR3 DNA reads as TGCAGCGTTAAGGGACAGCTTAATGAAAAACTGTTTTTT. Protein: CSVKGQLNEKLFF.

The chain carries TRBV9 and TRBJ2-1; 7 nucleotides line up with TRBD1. The germline CDR1 and CDR2 sequences are SGDLS and YYNGEE. This CDR3 contains 14 residues. V gave up 4 bases and J gave up 4 bases; unmatched junction bases: 5. In DNA form, the CDR3 reads TGTGCCAGCAGCTCGACAGGGTTGTACAATGAGCAGTTCTTC. Translated, it gives CASSSTGLYNEQFF.

The chain links TRBV20-1 to TRBJ2-7; D might be TRBD1 (6 bases). V lost 6 bases, J lost 3 bases, and 9 bases lay in between. CDR1 DFQATT and CDR2 SNEGSKA come from the germline V gene (reference sequence). The CDR3 has 11 residues. CDR3: CSARGGYEQYF. The DNA of the CDR3 is TGCAGTGCCAGGGGCGGCTACGAGCAGTACTTC.

The V and J genes are TRBV28 and TRBJ1-5, with D possibly matching TRBD1 (6 bases). Germline V CDR1 and CDR2: MDHEN, SYDVKM. Trimming took 5 bases from V and 1 from J, leaving 9 bases between them. This CDR3 region has 14 residues. CDR3 sequence (DNA): TGTGCCAGCAGTCACGACAGGAGCAATCAGCCCCAGCATTTT. Protein: CASSHDRSNQPQHF.

This rearrangement joins TRBV6-2 or TRBV6-3 to TRBJ2-3; 7 nucleotides match TRBD1. Looked up from germline, CDR1 is MNHEY and CDR2 is SVGEGT. V lost 5 bases, J lost 6 bases, and 11 bases stayed unmatched. The CDR3 extends over 15 amino acids. The CDR3 region has the DNA TGTGCCAGCAGTCCGACAGGGAGTATTGCCGATACGCAGTATTTT. Translation gives CASSPTGSIADTQYF.

The count of this clone is one. The chain combines TRBV30 with TRBJ1-2; D not certain. Between the trimmed V and J ends, which lost 1 base and 9 bases, there was a span of 9 bases. Germline V CDR1 and CDR2: GTSNPN, SVGIG (reference sequence). The CDR3 extends over 11 amino acids. CDR3 loop: CAWSGAGSYTF. In DNA, the CDR3 is TGTGCCTGGAGTGGGGCGGGTAGCTACACCTTC. The complete variable domain, with remaining parts taken from reference TRBV30 and TRBJ1-2, reads SQTIHQWPATLVQPVGSPLSLECTVEGTSNPNLYWYRQAAGRGLQLLFYSVGIGQISSEVPQNLSASRPQDRQFILSSKKLLLSDSGFYLCAWSGAGSYTFGSGTRLTVV.

The chain carries TRBV20-1 and TRBJ2-1; D call uncertain. The CDR3 is 12 amino acids. Germline V gene data show CDR1 as DFQATT and CDR2 as SNEGSKA (reference sequence). Trimming left V 3 bases short and J 7 bases short, with 10 bases between. CDR3 residues: CSASDGRNEQFF. CDR3 bases: TGCAGTGCTAGTGACGGTCGAAATGAGCAGTTCTTC.

The chain carries TRBV18 and TRBJ2-7, with no clear D. CDR3 length: 15 residues. Trimming took off 3 bases at V and 2 bases at J, with 14 bases between the two ends. Looked up from germline, CDR1 is KGHSH and CDR2 is LQKENI. CDR3 coding DNA: TGTGCCAGCTCACCTTCGCCCGAAGCCACCTACGAGCAGTACTTC. Translated: CASSPSPEATYEQYF.

This chain's CDR3 is CASSSRTGGSNQPQHF. As DNA, the CDR3 is TGTGCCAGTAGCAGTCGGACAGGGGGTAGCAATCAGCCCCAGCATTTT. The V call is TRBV19, the J call TRBJ1-5; 10 positions agree with TRBD1. This CDR3 spans 16 amino acids. The trim removed 6 bases at V and 0 bases at J, leaving 5 bases unmatched. Germline CDR1 and CDR2: LNHDA and SQIVND (reference sequence). Full variable domain (rest looked up from reference TRBV19 and TRBJ1-5): DGGITQSPKYLFRKEGQNVTLSCEQNLNHDAMYWYRQDPGQGLRLIYYSQIVNDFQKGDIAEGYSVSREKKESFPLTVTSAQKNPTAFYLCASSSRTGGSNQPQHFGDGTRLSIL.

The genes are TRBV10-3 and TRBJ2-1, with 8 bases fitting TRBD1. The CDR3 sequence is 15 residues long. V was pared by 8 bases and J by 6 bases, with 12 bases of the junction left unmatched. The germline CDR1 and CDR2 sequences are ENHRY and SYGVKD. CDR3 DNA: TGTGCCATCGAGGCGGCTCAGGGGGCCATCAATGAGCAGTTCTTC. Translated, it gives CAIEAAQGAINEQFF.

This rearrangement joins TRBV28 to TRBJ2-1; weak D call: TRBD1 (6 bases). This CDR3 spans 19 amino acids. Trimming removed 3 bases at V and 3 bases at J, with 24 bases between. The germline gives CDR1 MDHEN, CDR2 SYDVKM. CDR3 sequence (DNA): TGTGCCAGCAGTTTGTTTAAGACCGGGACATCCTTCCGCTACAATGAGCAGTTCTTC. Protein: CASSLFKTGTSFRYNEQFF. Full variable domain (outside the CDR3, taken from reference TRBV28 and TRBJ2-1): DVKVTQSSRYLVKRTGEKVFLECVQDMDHENMFWYRQDPGLGLRLIYFSYDVKMKEKGDIPEGYSVSREKKERFSLILESASTNQTSMYLCASSLFKTGTSFRYNEQFFGPGTRLTVL.

The J gene is TRBJ1-1, the V gene TRBV6-6, with D perhaps TRBD1 (6 bases). Germline CDR1 MNHNY, CDR2 SVGAGI (reference sequence). The CDR3 is 15 residues long. Trimming took off 5 bases at V and 3 bases at J, with 16 bases between the two ends. The CDR3, as DNA: TGTGCCAGCAGTCACCACAGGGATAGGTACACTGAAGCTTTCTTT. It encodes CASSHHRDRYTEAFF.

The chain combines TRBV28 with TRBJ1-2; D may be TRBD1 (6 bases). The germline V gene encodes CDR1 MDHEN and CDR2 SYDVKM. This CDR3 region has 17 residues. Trimming removed 6 bases at V and 2 bases at J, with 22 bases between. This CDR3 is CASSGESTGLSNYGYTF. The CDR3 nucleotides are TGTGCCAGCAGCGGGGAATCGACAGGTCTAAGCAACTATGGCTACACCTTC.

This clone was recorded only once. This chain links TRBV5-1 with TRBJ2-1, with D perhaps matching TRBD2 (5 bases). From germline, CDR1 is SGHRS and CDR2 YFSETQ. There are 12 residues in the CDR3. V lost 4 bases and J lost 8, with 10 bases in between. In nucleotides, the CDR3 is TGCGCCAGCAGCGTGGACGGGGATGAGCAGTTCTTC. Protein product: CASSVDGDEQFF.

The chain is built from TRBV7-9 and TRBJ2-1; 12 nucleotides agree with TRBD2. Germline loops: CDR1 SEHNR, CDR2 FQNEAQ (reference sequence). The CDR3 is 17 amino acids. With V trimmed by 4 bases and J by 4 bases, 8 bases remained unmatched. CDR3 loop: CASSSSTSGGSYNEQFF. In DNA, the CDR3 is TGTGCCAGCAGCTCCTCGACTAGCGGGGGATCTTACAATGAGCAGTTCTTC.

The chain is built from TRBV5-1 and TRBJ1-4; D is uncertain. Germline V gives CDR1 SGHRS, CDR2 YFSETQ. Trimming stripped 3 bases from V and 8 bases from J, with 8 bases between. This CDR3 has 12 amino acids. CDR3 bases: TGCGCCAGCAGCTCGCTCAGGGAAAAACTGTTTTTT. This encodes CASSSLREKLFF. Together with reference TRBV5-1 and TRBJ1-4, the CDR3 gives the full variable domain: KAGVTQTPRYLIKTRGQQVTLSCSPISGHRSVSWYQQTPGQGLQFLFEYFSETQRNKGNFPGRFSGRQFSNSRSEMNVSTLELGDSALYLCASSSLREKLFFGSGTQLSVL.

The gene calls are TRBV7-9 and TRBJ2-7; weak D call: TRBD2 (5 bases). Per germline, CDR1 SEHNR and CDR2 FQNEAQ (reference sequence). This CDR3 region has 12 residues. V was clipped by 8 bases and J by 4 bases, with 12 bases between them. The CDR3 bases are TGTGCCAGCTCACTAGTGAGATACGAGCAGTACTTC. Encoded protein: CASSLVRYEQYF.

V usage is TRBV18 and J usage is TRBJ1-1; no reliable D call. Germline V gene lookup returns CDR1 KGHSH and CDR2 LQKENI. Trimming shortened V by 2 bases and J by 5 bases, and 21 bases separated the two germline ends. This CDR3 is built from 17 residues. The CDR3 is CASSPVWSSDGRTEAFF. The CDR3 bases are TGTGCCAGCTCACCAGTTTGGAGTAGCGACGGGAGGACTGAAGCTTTCTTT.

This chain connects TRBV3-1 (or the pseudogene TRBV3-2) to TRBJ2-3; 11 bases agree with TRBD1. The CDR3 runs 17 residues. The V and J ends lost 1 base and 1 base, in that order; junction bases with no gene match: 4. CDR1 LGHDT and CDR2 YNNKEL come from the germline V gene (reference sequence). CDR3 in amino acids: CASSQARTGGGTDTQYF. The DNA of the CDR3 is TGTGCCAGCAGCCAAGCCCGGACAGGGGGCGGCACAGATACGCAGTATTTT.

The rearrangement links TRBV10-1 to TRBJ2-1, with 8 nucleotides matching TRBD2. This CDR3 has 16 residues. V lost 0 bases, J lost 6 bases, and 7 bases stayed unmatched. Per germline, CDR1 WNHNN and CDR2 SYGVQD (reference sequence). The CDR3 sequence: CASSESRGLGPNEQFF. DNA for the CDR3: TGCGCCAGCAGTGAGTCGAGGGGACTAGGACCCAATGAGCAGTTCTTC.

This chain connects TRBV3-1 (or the pseudogene TRBV3-2) to TRBJ2-7; perhaps TRBD2 as D (5 bases). The germline V gene has CDR1 LGHDT and CDR2 YNNKEL (reference sequence). The CDR3 is 12 residues long. V was shortened by 6 bases and J by 7 bases, with 13 bases between the two germline ends. The CDR3 region is CASSSTGWEQYF. The CDR3 bases are TGTGCCAGCAGTTCGACGGGGTGGGAGCAGTACTTC.

The V gene is TRBV12-3 or TRBV12-4, the J gene TRBJ2-7; D remains unclear. V lost 6 bases and J 3 bases, leaving 9 bases between the germline ends. The CDR3 spans 12 residues. DNA of the CDR3: TGTGCCAGCAGCCCAAACAGCTACGAGCAGTACTTC. As protein: CASSPNSYEQYF.

This clone occurred once. CDR3 bases: TGTGCCAGCAGCTTGGGACAGGCGGGCACTGAAGCTTTCTTT. It encodes CASSLGQAGTEAFF. This rearrangement joins TRBV7-9 to TRBJ1-1; 8 bases fit TRBD1. CDR1 SEHNR and CDR2 FQNEAQ come from the germline V gene (reference sequence). The CDR3 contains 14 residues. V lost 3 bases to trimming and J lost 4 bases; unmatched junction nucleotides: 4.

The chain links TRBV9 to TRBJ2-1; D is undetermined. Germline CDR1 SGDLS, CDR2 YYNGEE. The CDR3 runs to 14 residues. V was trimmed by 0 bases and J by 5 bases, leaving 9 bases between them. CDR3 bases: TGTGCCAGCAGCGTAGGACAAGAAAACAATGAGCAGTTCTTC. Its protein product is CASSVGQENNEQFF.

Of note for this clone: The same CDR3 arises from other DNA sequences in this sample as well. The chain has TRBV7-2 and TRBJ2-7; no clear D gene. CDR3 length equals 11 residues. Per germline, CDR1 SGHTA and CDR2 FQGNSA. Trimming took off 4 bases at V and 2 bases at J, with 3 bases between the two ends. DNA of the CDR3: TGTGCCAGCAGCTCGGCCTACGAGCAGTACTTC. Translated: CASSSAYEQYF.

The chain is built from TRBV5-1 and TRBJ1-1; D is undetermined. The V gene's germline CDR1 is SGHRS and CDR2 YFSETQ. CDR3 size: 14 residues. Trimming removed 8 bases from V and 1 base from J, with 15 bases in between. The CDR3 region has the DNA TGCGCCAGTACCCCGGGGAGGGAGAACACTGAAGCTTTCTTT. It yields the protein CASTPGRENTEAFF.

The chain is built from TRBV24-1 and TRBJ2-7; D may be TRBD1 (6 bases). V lost 11 bases to trimming and J lost 1 base, with 8 bases between them. This CDR3 is built from 11 residues. CDR1 and CDR2 (germline): KGHDR, SFDVKD. The CDR3 DNA is TGTGCCATAGGACAGTCCTACGAGCAGTACTTC. It yields the protein CAIGQSYEQYF.